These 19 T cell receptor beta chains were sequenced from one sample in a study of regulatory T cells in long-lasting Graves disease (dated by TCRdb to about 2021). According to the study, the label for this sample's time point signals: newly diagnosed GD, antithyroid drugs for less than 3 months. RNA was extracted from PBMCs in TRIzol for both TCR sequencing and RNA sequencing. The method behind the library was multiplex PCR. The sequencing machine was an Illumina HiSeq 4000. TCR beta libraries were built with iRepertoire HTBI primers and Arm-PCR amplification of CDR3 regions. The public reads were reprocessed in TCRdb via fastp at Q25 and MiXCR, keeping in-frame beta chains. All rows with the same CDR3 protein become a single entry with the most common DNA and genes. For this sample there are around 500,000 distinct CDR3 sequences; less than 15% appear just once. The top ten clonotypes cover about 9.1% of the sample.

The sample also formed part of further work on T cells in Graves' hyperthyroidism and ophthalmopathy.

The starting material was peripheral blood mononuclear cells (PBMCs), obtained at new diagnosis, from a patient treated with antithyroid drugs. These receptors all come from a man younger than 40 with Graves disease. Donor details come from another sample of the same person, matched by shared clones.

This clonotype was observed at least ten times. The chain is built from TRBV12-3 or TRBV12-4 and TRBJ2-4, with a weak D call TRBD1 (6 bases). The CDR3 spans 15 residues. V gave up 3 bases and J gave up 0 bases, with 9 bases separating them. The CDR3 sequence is CASSFRGKAKNIQYF. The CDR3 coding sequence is TGTGCCAGCAGTTTTAGGGGGAAAGCCAAAAACATTCAGTACTTC.

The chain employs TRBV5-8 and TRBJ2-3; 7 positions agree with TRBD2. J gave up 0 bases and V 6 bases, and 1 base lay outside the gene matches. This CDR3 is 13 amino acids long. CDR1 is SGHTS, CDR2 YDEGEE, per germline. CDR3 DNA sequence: TGTGCCAGCACGGGGGGTAGCACAGATACGCAGTATTTT. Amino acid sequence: CASTGGSTDTQYF.

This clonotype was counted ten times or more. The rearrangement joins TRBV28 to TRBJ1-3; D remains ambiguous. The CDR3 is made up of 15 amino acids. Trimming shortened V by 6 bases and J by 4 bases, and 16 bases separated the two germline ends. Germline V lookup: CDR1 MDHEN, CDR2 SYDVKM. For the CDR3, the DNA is TGTGCCAGCAGGGTAGATCAGTTTTCAGGAAACACCATATATTTT. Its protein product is CASRVDQFSGNTIYF. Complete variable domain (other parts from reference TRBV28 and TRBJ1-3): DVKVTQSSRYLVKRTGEKVFLECVQDMDHENMFWYRQDPGLGLRLIYFSYDVKMKEKGDIPEGYSVSREKKERFSLILESASTNQTSMYLCASRVDQFSGNTIYFGEGSWLTVV.

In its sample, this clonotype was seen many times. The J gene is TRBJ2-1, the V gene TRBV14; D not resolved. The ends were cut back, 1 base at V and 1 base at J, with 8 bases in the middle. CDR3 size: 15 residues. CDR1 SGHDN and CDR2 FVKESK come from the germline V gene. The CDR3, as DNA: TGTGCCAGCAGCCAAGGGCTACATTCCTACAATGAGCAGTTCTTC. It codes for CASSQGLHSYNEQFF.

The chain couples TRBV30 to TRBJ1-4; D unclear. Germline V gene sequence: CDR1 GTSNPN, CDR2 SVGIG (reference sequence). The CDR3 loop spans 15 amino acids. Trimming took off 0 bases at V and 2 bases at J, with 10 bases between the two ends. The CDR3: CAWSVLRQTNEKLFF. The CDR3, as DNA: TGTGCCTGGAGTGTACTACGGCAGACTAATGAAAAACTGTTTTTT.

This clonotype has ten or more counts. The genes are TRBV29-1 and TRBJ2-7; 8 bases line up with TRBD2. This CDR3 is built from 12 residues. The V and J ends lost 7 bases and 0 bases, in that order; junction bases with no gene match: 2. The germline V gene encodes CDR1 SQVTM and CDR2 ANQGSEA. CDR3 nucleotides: TGCAGCGCCGGGACTAGCTCCTACGAGCAGTACTTC. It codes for CSAGTSSYEQYF.

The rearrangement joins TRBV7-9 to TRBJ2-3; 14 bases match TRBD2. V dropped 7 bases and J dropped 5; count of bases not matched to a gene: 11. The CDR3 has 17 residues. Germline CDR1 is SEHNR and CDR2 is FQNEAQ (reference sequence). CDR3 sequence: CASIGLAGGWHGDTQYF. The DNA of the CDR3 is TGTGCCAGCATCGGACTAGCGGGAGGATGGCACGGAGATACGCAGTATTTT.

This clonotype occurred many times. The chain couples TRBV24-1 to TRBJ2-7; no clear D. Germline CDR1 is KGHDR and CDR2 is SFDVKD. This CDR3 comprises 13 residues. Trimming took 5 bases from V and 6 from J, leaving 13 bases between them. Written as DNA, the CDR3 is TGTGCCACCAGTGCCCCACCGCGCCGCGAGCAGTACTTC. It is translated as CATSAPPRREQYF.

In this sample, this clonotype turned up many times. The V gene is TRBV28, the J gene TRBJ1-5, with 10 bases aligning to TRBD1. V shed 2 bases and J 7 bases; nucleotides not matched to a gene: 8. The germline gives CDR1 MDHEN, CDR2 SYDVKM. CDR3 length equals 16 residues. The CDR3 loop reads CASSLLGQGVGQPQHF. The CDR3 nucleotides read TGTGCCAGCAGTTTACTAGGACAGGGGGTCGGCCAGCCCCAGCATTTT.

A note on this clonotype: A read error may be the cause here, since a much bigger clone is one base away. CDR3 nucleotide sequence: TGTGCCAGCAATTCCCCTAGTCGTACAGGGCTTGGTGGCTACACCTTC. The encoded protein is CASNSPSRTGLGGYTF. V and J are TRBV12-3 or TRBV12-4 and TRBJ1-2, with TRBD1 as a possible D gene (6 bases). The CDR3 has 16 residues. V was pared by 7 bases and J by 7 bases, with 25 bases between.

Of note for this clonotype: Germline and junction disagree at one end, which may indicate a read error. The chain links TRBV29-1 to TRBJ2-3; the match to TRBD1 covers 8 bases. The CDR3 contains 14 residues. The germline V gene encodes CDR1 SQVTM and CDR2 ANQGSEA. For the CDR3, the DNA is TGCAGCGTTGCCCGACAGGGGCTCACAGATACGCGGTATTTT. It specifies CSVARQGLTDTRYF.

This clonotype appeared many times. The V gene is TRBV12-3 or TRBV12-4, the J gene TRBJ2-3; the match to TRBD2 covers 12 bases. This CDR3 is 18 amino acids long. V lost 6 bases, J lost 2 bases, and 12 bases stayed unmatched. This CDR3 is CASSLTSGRGGTTDTQYF. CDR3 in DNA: TGTGCCAGCAGCTTGACTAGCGGGAGAGGAGGGACCACAGATACGCAGTATTTT.

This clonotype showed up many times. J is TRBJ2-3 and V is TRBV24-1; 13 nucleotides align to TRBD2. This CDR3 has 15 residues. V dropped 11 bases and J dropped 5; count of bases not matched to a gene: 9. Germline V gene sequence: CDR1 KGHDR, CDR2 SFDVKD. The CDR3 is CASAGTSGEGDTQYF. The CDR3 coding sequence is TGTGCCAGCGCCGGGACTAGCGGGGAGGGAGATACGCAGTATTTT.

As DNA, the CDR3 is TGCGCCAGCAGCTTGGAGGCGGGAGGCTACAATGAGCAGTACTTC. This sequence encodes CASSLEAGGYNEQYF. The V gene is TRBV5-1, the J gene TRBJ2-7; 8 bases agree with TRBD2. The junction had 9 bases not matched to a gene; V was cut back by 0 bases and J by 7 bases. CDR1 is SGHRS, CDR2 YFSETQ, per germline. The CDR3 has 15 residues.

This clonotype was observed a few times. The CDR3 loop reads CALQRTDTGELFF. CDR3 coding DNA: TGTGCCTTACAGCGGACCGACACCGGGGAGCTGTTTTTT. This chain uses TRBV10-3 with TRBJ2-2; TRBD2 might be the D (5 bases). Germline CDR1 and CDR2: ENHRY and SYGVKD. V lost 11 bases and J 3 bases, leaving 13 bases between the germline ends. The CDR3 runs 13 residues.

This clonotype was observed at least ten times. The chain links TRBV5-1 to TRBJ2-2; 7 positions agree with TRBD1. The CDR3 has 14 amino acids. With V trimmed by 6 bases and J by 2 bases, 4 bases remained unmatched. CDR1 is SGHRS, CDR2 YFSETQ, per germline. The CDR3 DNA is TGCGCCAGCAATCAAGGGGGCAACACCGGGGAGCTGTTTTTT. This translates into CASNQGGNTGELFF.

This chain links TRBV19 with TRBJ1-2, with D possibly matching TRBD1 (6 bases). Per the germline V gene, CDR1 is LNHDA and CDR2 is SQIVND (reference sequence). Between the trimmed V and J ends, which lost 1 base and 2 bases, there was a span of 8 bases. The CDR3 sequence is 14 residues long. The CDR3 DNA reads TGTGCCAGTAGTATAGGTACAGGGAACTATGGCTACACCTTC. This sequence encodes CASSIGTGNYGYTF.

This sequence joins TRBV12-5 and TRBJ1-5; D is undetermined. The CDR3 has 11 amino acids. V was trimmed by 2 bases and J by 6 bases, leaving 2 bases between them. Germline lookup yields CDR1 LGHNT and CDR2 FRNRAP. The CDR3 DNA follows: TGTGCTAGTGGTTTGTTTCAGCCCCAGCATTTT. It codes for CASGLFQPQHF.

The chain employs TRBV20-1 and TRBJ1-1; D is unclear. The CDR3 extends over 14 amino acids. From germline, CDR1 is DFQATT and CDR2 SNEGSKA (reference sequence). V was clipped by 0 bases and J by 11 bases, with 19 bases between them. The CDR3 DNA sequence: TGCAGTGCTAGAGAAGTGGACCCCCCTCATGGGGCTTTCTTT. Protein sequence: CSAREVDPPHGAFF.